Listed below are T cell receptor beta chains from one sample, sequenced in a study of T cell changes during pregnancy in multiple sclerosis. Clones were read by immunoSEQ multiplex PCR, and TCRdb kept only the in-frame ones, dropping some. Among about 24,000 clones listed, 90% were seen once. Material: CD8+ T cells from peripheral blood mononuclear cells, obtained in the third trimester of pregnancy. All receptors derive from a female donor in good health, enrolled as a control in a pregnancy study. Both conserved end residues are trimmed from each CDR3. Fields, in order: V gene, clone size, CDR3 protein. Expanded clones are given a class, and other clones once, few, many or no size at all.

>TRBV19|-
ASSITPMNTEAF
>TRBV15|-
ATSDPSGQSIWEQF
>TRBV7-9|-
ASSPRQKMVHTEAF
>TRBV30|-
AWVTSGQETQY
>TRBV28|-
ASSQEQGVDTGELF
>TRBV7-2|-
ASSLTSGKHNEQF
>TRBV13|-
ASSSRRETQY
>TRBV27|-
ASSFGRLETQY
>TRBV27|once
ASSFDPGGPREQF
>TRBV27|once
ASSTIDELEQF
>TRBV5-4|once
ASSTDRLSDEQY
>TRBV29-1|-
SVSTGATEAF
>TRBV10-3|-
AISESPLSGANVLT
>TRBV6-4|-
ASRPEGEAYGYT
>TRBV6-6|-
ASSDGTSGTYEQY
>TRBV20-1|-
SAKRDPAVN
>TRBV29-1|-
SGRQGSTEAF
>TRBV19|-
ASSKGQGARGYT
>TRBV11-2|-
ASSPLNAEQF
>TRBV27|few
ASSLVGQQPQH
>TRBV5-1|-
ASSLRRVDTQY
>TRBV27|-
ASSIAGPPDTQY
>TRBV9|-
ASSSGISSYEQY
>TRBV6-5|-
ASSRGGGYTGELF
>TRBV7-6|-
ASSLAGETDTQY
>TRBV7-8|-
ASSLRGSGNTIY
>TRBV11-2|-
ASSYYTYEQY
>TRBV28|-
ASSFSLDGDSYEQY
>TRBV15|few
ATSTGTGGFEQY
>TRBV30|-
AWSEQGDSQPQH
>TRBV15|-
ATSRGLAGEGIQY
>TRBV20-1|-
SATRETQY
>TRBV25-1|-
ASSGSTGGISGNTIY
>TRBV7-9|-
ASSYRLAGAGELF
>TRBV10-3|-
AISESTRLAHNEQF
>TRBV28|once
ASSLVGAGQTQY
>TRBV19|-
ASSIPGQSYGYT
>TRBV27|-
ASTVAGGVEQF
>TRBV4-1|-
AVGRGLALHEQF
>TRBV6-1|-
ASSEVIGLAGGPYEQF
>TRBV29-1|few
SAPGMNTEAF
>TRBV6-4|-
ASSEGGSGANVLT
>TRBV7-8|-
ASSLEIPRNEQF
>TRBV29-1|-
SGEREAGREQF
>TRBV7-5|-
ARSSDRDNYGYT
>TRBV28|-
ASSSNRQPTNEKLF
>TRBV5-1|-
ASTKTSGVPADTQY
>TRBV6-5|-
ASSWTGVAETQY
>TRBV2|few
ASSGISGTRSWEQF
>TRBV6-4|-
ASSEGNQGSI
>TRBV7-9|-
ASSLGISGGFVTQY
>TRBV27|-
ASSPSSGRAGEQF
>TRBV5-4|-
ASSWTSGSPWGETQY
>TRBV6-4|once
ASSPRVSSGANVLT
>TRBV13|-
ASSLMGEAPTSWETQY
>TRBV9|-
ASSPPNRDTEAF
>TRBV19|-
ASSMSGGLYQPQH
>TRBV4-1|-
ASSQQTGGYVHYGYT
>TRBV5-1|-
ASSLEGGRNSPLH